The 30 T cell receptor beta chains reported below all come from one sample, sequenced in a study of blood T cell repertoires in COVID-19. Clones were read by immunoSEQ multiplex PCR, and TCRdb kept only the in-frame ones, dropping some. The repertoire includes about 44,000 clones, about 86% of them detected once, and around 44% sits in the top ten. Sequencing used peripheral blood. Receptors were obtained from a human donor in a cohort sampled during active COVID-19.

This rearrangement joins TRBV24-1 to TRBJ1-4; 8 nucleotides match TRBD1. Germline CDR1 KGHDR, CDR2 SFDVKD. The CDR3 is made up of 15 amino acids. V shed 1 base and J 5 bases; nucleotides not matched to a gene: 2. CDR3 sequence reads: CATSDFGQGNEKLFF. CDR3 bases: TGTGCCACCAGTGATTTCGGACAGGGAAATGAAAAACTGTTTTTT.

The chain links TRBV10-3 to TRBJ1-1, with TRBD1 as a possible D gene (6 bases). The length of the CDR3 is 15 residues. From germline, CDR1 is ENHRY and CDR2 SYGVKD. The ends were cut back, 3 bases at V and 0 bases at J, with 11 bases in the middle. The CDR3, as DNA: TGTGCCATCAGTGAAAGGGGGACGGTGAACACTGAAGCTTTCTTT. Translation gives CAISERGTVNTEAFF.

J is TRBJ2-5 and V is TRBV7-2; TRBD2 matches at 7 bases. Trimming took 5 bases from V and 5 from J; bases not matched to a gene: 8. The CDR3 is made up of 14 amino acids. In germline, CDR1 is SGHTA, CDR2 FQGNSA. The CDR3 loop is CASSQEGGQETQYF. The CDR3 DNA reads TGTGCCAGCAGCCAAGAGGGAGGGCAGGAGACCCAGTACTTC.

This chain uses TRBV4-2 with TRBJ2-3, with TRBD2 matching 9 bases. Per germline, CDR1 LGHNA and CDR2 YNFKEQ. CDR3 length equals 17 residues. Germline trimming cut 5 bases from V and 4 bases from J; bases unmatched to any gene: 13. The CDR3 loop reads CASSANAAGGPSDTQYF. In DNA form, the CDR3 reads TGTGCCAGCAGCGCGAATGCTGCGGGGGGGCCCTCAGATACGCAGTATTTT.

Only one count was recorded for this clone. The rearrangement joins TRBV6-5 to TRBJ2-1; 9 bases map to TRBD2. Germline CDR1 and CDR2: MNHEY and SVGAGI. J was trimmed by 8 bases and V by 3 bases; bases with no gene match: 11. This CDR3 spans 16 amino acids. CDR3 sequence (DNA): TGTGCCAGCAGTTATCCCCTAGGCGGGGGGGCCTATGAGCAGTTCTTC. Protein product: CASSYPLGGGAYEQFF.

The rearrangement joins TRBV14 to TRBJ2-6; D is undetermined. Germline V gives CDR1 SGHDN, CDR2 FVKESK. With 3 bases removed from V and 3 bases from J, the gap between germline ends came to 3 bases. The CDR3 is made up of 13 amino acids. The CDR3 region has the DNA TGTGCCAGCAGCCAGCGTGGGGCCAACGTCCTGACTTTC. Translation: CASSQRGANVLTF.

The chain links TRBV7-2 to TRBJ2-3, with D unresolved. CDR3 length equals 13 residues. Germline values: CDR1 SGHTA, CDR2 FQGNSA. The germline V and J ends were trimmed by 2 bases and 6 bases, with 9 bases remaining between them. In DNA, the CDR3 is TGTGCCAGCAGCTTAACCCGCAGGGATACGCAGTATTTT. Residues: CASSLTRRDTQYF.

The chain joins TRBV18 to TRBJ1-2; 8 bases are a match to TRBD1. V trimming: 3 bases; J trimming: 6 bases; junction bases outside the gene matches: 6. Germline V gene data show CDR1 as KGHSH and CDR2 as LQKENI. This CDR3 has 14 residues. CDR3 in DNA: TGTGCCAGCTCACCTAATCAGGGGGCTGATGGCTACACCTTC. It specifies CASSPNQGADGYTF.

The chain links TRBV3-1 (or the pseudogene TRBV3-2) to TRBJ2-7; maybe TRBD2 (5 bases). The CDR3 totals 16 residues. CDR1 and CDR2 (germline): LGHDT, YNNKEL (reference sequence). The V and J ends lost 2 bases and 0 bases respectively, with 14 bases between them. As DNA, the CDR3 is TGTGCCAGCAGCCAAAACGGGGTCTCGAGCTCCTACGAGCAGTACTTC. This translates into CASSQNGVSSSYEQYF.

The rearrangement links TRBV6-2 or TRBV6-3 to TRBJ2-7, with 8 bases lining up with TRBD2. After removal of 7 bases from V and 5 bases from J, the junction contained 10 bases not matched to a gene. Germline V gene data show CDR1 as MNHEY and CDR2 as SVGEGT. CDR3 length: 14 amino acids. The CDR3 loop reads CASTPRGGVDEQYF. As DNA, the CDR3 is TGTGCCAGCACCCCTCGGGGGGGAGTCGACGAGCAGTACTTC.

This chain joins TRBV3-1 (or the pseudogene TRBV3-2) and TRBJ1-4, with D hard to call. The CDR3 is 13 residues long. Germline CDR1 and CDR2: LGHDT and YNNKEL (reference sequence). V was pared by 3 bases and J by 8 bases, with 10 bases between. This CDR3 is CASSHPTGEKLFF. In DNA form, the CDR3 reads TGTGCCAGCAGCCACCCTACGGGGGAAAAACTGTTTTTT.

This chain joins TRBV13 and TRBJ2-1, with a tentative D call TRBD1 (5 bases). With 5 bases removed from V and 3 bases from J, the gap between germline ends came to 20 bases. The CDR3 is made up of 17 amino acids. Looked up from germline, CDR1 is PRHDT and CDR2 is FYEKMQ (reference sequence). CDR3 coding DNA: TGTGCCAGCAGCCCCTCATCAATCAGGGCAGGCTACAATGAGCAGTTCTTC. This translates into CASSPSSIRAGYNEQFF.

The chain links TRBV30 to TRBJ1-2; 11 nucleotides line up with TRBD1. Losses at the gene ends were 2 bases for V and 7 bases for J; bases not matched to a gene: 9. Germline CDR1 is GTSNPN and CDR2 is SVGIG (reference sequence). The CDR3 totals 15 residues. DNA for the CDR3: TGTGCCTGGAGTAGGGAGCCCGGGACAGGGGGTGGCTACACCTTC. It translates to CAWSREPGTGGGYTF. The full variable domain, with the rest looked up from reference TRBV30 and TRBJ1-2, is SQTIHQWPATLVQPVGSPLSLECTVEGTSNPNLYWYRQAAGRGLQLLFYSVGIGQISSEVPQNLSASRPQDRQFILSSKKLLLSDSGFYLCAWSREPGTGGGYTFGSGTRLTVV.

This chain joins TRBV5-6 and TRBJ2-2; D is unclear. CDR1 and CDR2 from the germline V gene are SGHDT and YYEEEE. The CDR3 runs 17 residues. V lost 4 bases to trimming and J lost 1 base, with 17 bases between them. CDR3 in amino acids: CASSLMSGLRNTGELFF. CDR3 DNA sequence: TGTGCCAGCAGCCTTATGTCTGGGCTACGGAACACCGGGGAGCTGTTTTTT.

The rearrangement links TRBV6-5 to TRBJ2-5; 7 positions agree with TRBD1. This CDR3 region has 15 residues. Germline assignment: CDR1 MNHEY and CDR2 SVGAGI. After removal of 6 bases from V and 5 bases from J, the junction contained 12 bases not matched to a gene. In DNA, the CDR3 is TGTGCCAGCAGGGACCCCGGACAGGCCGCGGAGACCCAGTACTTC. It codes for CASRDPGQAAETQYF.

This chain connects TRBV7-8 to TRBJ2-5; D may be TRBD1 (6 bases). Trimming took 6 bases from V and 0 from J, leaving 23 bases between them. The germline CDR1 and CDR2 sequences are SGHVS and FQNEAQ. The CDR3 is 18 residues long. DNA for the CDR3: TGTGCCAGCAGGCGTAGGCGTACAGGGTCCGGAAACCAAGAGACCCAGTACTTC. Encoded protein: CASRRRRTGSGNQETQYF.

This clone was detected a few times. DNA for the CDR3: TGTGCCACCAATTTAGGGGGTGATAATTCACCCCTCCACTTT. It is translated as CATNLGGDNSPLHF. This rearrangement joins TRBV10-3 to TRBJ1-6, with D perhaps matching TRBD1 (6 bases). The CDR3 is made up of 14 amino acids. The germline CDR1 and CDR2 sequences are ENHRY and SYGVKD. V was shortened by 10 bases and J by 5 bases, with 15 bases between the two germline ends.

Written as DNA, the CDR3 is TGTGCCAGCAGTGACCCAGGGGGCTTGAACACTGAAGCTTTCTTT. This encodes CASSDPGGLNTEAFF. V usage is TRBV6-1 and J usage is TRBJ1-1; TRBD1 aligns across 8 bases. The V gene's germline CDR1 is MNHNS and CDR2 SASEGT. The CDR3 covers 15 residues. J lost 0 bases, V lost 3 bases, and 3 bases had no gene match.

The rearrangement links TRBV10-3 to TRBJ2-1; 7 bases align to TRBD1. V lost 2 bases to trimming and J lost 3 bases; unmatched junction nucleotides: 13. CDR1 and CDR2 from the germline V gene are ENHRY and SYGVKD. This CDR3 has 18 residues. CDR3 in DNA: TGTGCCATCAGTGAGAGGCAGGGGGACGGACTGTTCTACAATGAGCAGTTCTTC. It encodes CAISERQGDGLFYNEQFF.

J is TRBJ2-2 and V is TRBV5-1, with 11 bases matching TRBD2. The trim removed 5 bases at V and 0 bases at J, leaving 9 bases unmatched. CDR1 SGHRS and CDR2 YFSETQ come from the germline V gene. The CDR3 spans 18 residues. CDR3 DNA sequence: TGCGCCAGCAGACGGCTTAGCGGGGGGGCGTCGAACACCGGGGAGCTGTTTTTT. Its translation is CASRRLSGGASNTGELFF. The full variable domain, with the rest looked up from reference TRBV5-1 and TRBJ2-2, is KAGVTQTPRYLIKTRGQQVTLSCSPISGHRSVSWYQQTPGQGLQFLFEYFSETQRNKGNFPGRFSGRQFSNSRSEMNVSTLELGDSALYLCASRRLSGGASNTGELFFGEGSRLTVL.

The CDR3 here is CASSIDGTGSYNEQFF. The CDR3 DNA sequence: TGTGCCAGTAGTATAGACGGGACAGGCTCCTACAATGAGCAGTTCTTC. This chain uses TRBV19 with TRBJ2-1; 8 bases align to TRBD1. V lost 0 bases, J lost 0 bases, and 1 base stayed unmatched. Germline-derived CDR1 and CDR2 are LNHDA and SQIVND (reference sequence). There are 16 residues in the CDR3.

The chain uses TRBV27 and TRBJ2-7; 9 bases are a match to TRBD1. Germline CDR1 is MNHEY and CDR2 is SMNVEV (reference sequence). The ends lost 3 bases at V and 5 bases at J; junction bases unmatched: 8. The CDR3 covers 15 residues. CDR3 bases: TGTGCCAGCAGTTTCACAGGGGGCGCTTACCACGAGCAGTACTTC. Translating it yields CASSFTGGAYHEQYF.

J is TRBJ2-5 and V is TRBV24-1; TRBD2 aligns across 16 bases. V lost 5 bases to trimming and J lost 5 bases; unmatched junction nucleotides: 10. The germline CDR1 and CDR2 sequences are KGHDR and SFDVKD. The CDR3 is 18 residues long. CDR3: CATSASGTSGGAGETQYF. CDR3 in DNA: TGTGCCACCAGTGCCTCCGGGACTAGCGGGGGGGCCGGGGAGACCCAGTACTTC.

This chain joins TRBV6-6 and TRBJ1-4, with D maybe TRBD1 (5 bases). The CDR3 consists of 15 residues. Trimming pared 5 bases from V and 8 bases from J, leaving 18 bases between. Germline V lookup: CDR1 MNHNY, CDR2 SVGAGI (reference sequence). As DNA, the CDR3 is TGTGCCAGCAGTACCCTCGGGACTAACTTCGAAAAACTGTTTTTT. Translation gives CASSTLGTNFEKLFF.

This chain links TRBV10-2 with TRBJ1-2; D is unclear. CDR3 size: 13 residues. Trimming removed 7 bases from V and 4 bases from J, with 13 bases in between. Germline CDR1 and CDR2: WSHSY and SAAADI. CDR3 protein: CASNRDPRYGYTF. In DNA, the CDR3 is TGCGCCAGCAATCGGGATCCGCGCTATGGCTACACCTTC.

The gene calls are TRBV5-4 and TRBJ2-2; weak D call: TRBD2 (6 bases). The V end lost 6 bases, the J end lost 3 bases, and 15 bases lay between the germline ends. Germline V CDR1 and CDR2: SGHNT, YYREEE (reference sequence). The CDR3 is 15 residues long. Here the CDR3 DNA reads TGTGCCAGCACCCGAAAACTAGCCGACACCGGGGAGCTGTTTTTT. Translating gives CASTRKLADTGELFF.

This chain uses TRBV5-1 with TRBJ2-2, with 8 bases that match TRBD1. J lost 7 bases, V lost 0 bases, and 11 bases had no gene match. CDR1 and CDR2 (germline): SGHRS, YFSETQ. The CDR3 totals 17 residues. In nucleotides, the CDR3 is TGCGCCAGCAGCTTGGCCAGCTTTGGACAGGGAATCGGGGAGCTGTTTTTT. It yields the protein CASSLASFGQGIGELFF.

The chain employs TRBV28 and TRBJ2-7, with a possible D match to TRBD1 (6 bases). The CDR3 consists of 12 residues. Trimming cost V 11 bases and J 6 bases, with 17 bases left between them. Germline V gene data show CDR1 as MDHEN and CDR2 as SYDVKM. The CDR3 spells CASLNRDTEQYV. DNA for the CDR3: TGTGCCTCATTAAACCGGGACACCGAGCAGTACGTC.

This chain uses TRBV18 with TRBJ2-7; 12 bases are shared with TRBD1. Per germline, CDR1 KGHSH and CDR2 LQKENI. This CDR3 region has 17 residues. V lost 3 bases and J lost 5; bases outside the gene matches: 11. This CDR3 is CASSPSNPGTGGNEQYF. As DNA, the CDR3 is TGTGCCAGCTCACCTTCGAATCCCGGGACAGGGGGCAACGAGCAGTACTTC.

This clone appeared a single time. The V call is TRBV19, the J call TRBJ1-2; 9 bases agree with TRBD1. This CDR3 is 14 amino acids long. Germline CDR1 LNHDA, CDR2 SQIVND (reference sequence). Unmatched junction bases numbered 9, after V lost 8 bases and J lost 5 bases. CDR3 in amino acids: CASDNGQGLYGYTF. CDR3 nucleotide sequence: TGTGCCAGTGATAACGGACAGGGGTTGTATGGCTACACCTTC.